This is a list of T cell receptor beta chains from one sample in a study of cytomegalovirus exposure and HLA in healthy donors. Profiling relied on immunoSEQ multiplex PCR, and the TCRdb table lists in-frame clones only, not all of them. The data show 150,000 to 180,000 clones, about 80% seen once. Sequences were obtained from PBMCs. The receptors were sampled from a woman in her 40s in good health and CMV-seronegative. Each CDR3 is given with its conserved first and last residue. The D gene is left open where the match is weak. Expanded clones get a size class; other rows say once, few or many, or leave the size out.

j_call: TRBJ2-1; d_call: TRBD2; v_call: TRBV5-1; clone_size: -; cdr3_aa: CASSRSSGSASYNEQFF; cdr3_nt: TGCGCCAGCAGCCGGTCTAGCGGGAGTGCCTCCTACAATGAGCAGTTCTTC
j_call: TRBJ2-7; d_call: -; v_call: TRBV5-8; clone_size: -; cdr3_aa: CASSLVAGLVYEQYF; cdr3_nt: TGTGCCAGCAGCTTGGTGGCGGGGTTGGTGTACGAGCAGTACTTC
j_call: TRBJ2-7; d_call: -; v_call: TRBV5-6; clone_size: -; cdr3_aa: CASSAGGAYEQYF; cdr3_nt: TGTGCCAGCAGCGCGGGCGGGGCCTACGAGCAGTACTTC
j_call: TRBJ2-1; d_call: -; v_call: TRBV30; clone_size: -; cdr3_aa: CAGRTENEQFF; cdr3_nt: TGTGCCGGGCGAACCGAAAATGAGCAGTTCTTC
j_call: TRBJ2-7; d_call: -; v_call: TRBV7-9; clone_size: few; cdr3_aa: CASSPANF; cdr3_nt: TGTGCCAGCAGCCCCGCGAACTTC
j_call: TRBJ1-2; d_call: -; v_call: TRBV5-1; clone_size: -; cdr3_aa: CASSLETSDSNYGYTF; cdr3_nt: TGCGCCAGCAGCTTGGAGACATCCGACAGTAACTATGGCTACACCTTC
j_call: TRBJ2-7; d_call: -; v_call: TRBV19; clone_size: -; cdr3_aa: CASSIQGEQYF; cdr3_nt: TGTGCCAGTAGTATACAGGGCGAGCAGTACTTC
j_call: TRBJ2-5; d_call: -; v_call: TRBV9; clone_size: -; cdr3_aa: CASSVHGKETQYF; cdr3_nt: TGTGCCAGCAGCGTACACGGGAAAGAGACCCAGTACTTC
j_call: TRBJ2-1; d_call: TRBD2; v_call: TRBV7-2; clone_size: -; cdr3_aa: CASSRRQTSEQFF; cdr3_nt: TGTGCCAGCAGCCGGAGGCAGACTAGCGAGCAGTTCTTC
j_call: TRBJ1-4; d_call: -; v_call: TRBV7-6; clone_size: -; cdr3_aa: CASSLSGRLNEKLFF; cdr3_nt: TGTGCCAGCAGCCTTAGCGGGCGGCTTAATGAAAAACTGTTTTTT
j_call: TRBJ2-3; d_call: -; v_call: TRBV29-1; clone_size: -; cdr3_aa: CSVRKGGTDTQYF; cdr3_nt: TGCAGCGTTCGAAAGGGAGGCACAGATACGCAGTATTTT
j_call: TRBJ1-4; d_call: -; v_call: TRBV28; clone_size: -; cdr3_aa: CASSSGGGGNEKLFF; cdr3_nt: TGTGCCAGCAGTTCAGGAGGGGGGGGTAATGAAAAACTGTTTTTT
j_call: TRBJ2-5; d_call: -; v_call: TRBV6-1; clone_size: -; cdr3_aa: CATAGDEKTQYF; cdr3_nt: TGTGCTACTGCAGGGGACGAGAAGACCCAGTACTTC
j_call: TRBJ1-2; d_call: TRBD1; v_call: TRBV5-1; clone_size: -; cdr3_aa: CASSLVQGADYGYTF; cdr3_nt: TGCGCCAGCAGCTTGGTTCAGGGGGCGGACTATGGCTACACCTTC
j_call: TRBJ2-7; d_call: -; v_call: TRBV6-1; clone_size: once; cdr3_aa: CASSWTSYEQYF; cdr3_nt: TGTGCCAGCAGTTGGACATCCTACGAGCAGTACTTC
j_call: TRBJ1-1; d_call: -; v_call: TRBV7-9; clone_size: once; cdr3_aa: CASSFQGGNTEAFF; cdr3_nt: TGTGCCAGCAGCTTTCAGGGTGGGAACACTGAAGCTTTCTTT
j_call: TRBJ2-7; d_call: TRBD1; v_call: TRBV7-9; clone_size: -; cdr3_aa: CASSLPGQGRNEQYF; cdr3_nt: TGTGCCAGCAGCTTACCGGGACAGGGGAGGAACGAGCAGTACTTC
j_call: TRBJ1-2; d_call: -; v_call: TRBV28; clone_size: -; cdr3_aa: CASGPETLRYTF; cdr3_nt: TGTGCCAGCGGGCCGGAAACCCTTCGCTACACCTTC
j_call: TRBJ2-3; d_call: -; v_call: TRBV28; clone_size: -; cdr3_aa: CASLTRIGTQYF; cdr3_nt: TGTGCCAGCCTCACCCGAATCGGTACGCAGTATTTT
j_call: TRBJ2-7; d_call: TRBD1; v_call: TRBV5-1; clone_size: -; cdr3_aa: CASSWRTGPSSYEQYF; cdr3_nt: TGCGCCAGCAGCTGGAGGACAGGGCCTAGCTCCTACGAGCAGTACTTC
j_call: TRBJ2-1; d_call: -; v_call: TRBV7-9; clone_size: -; cdr3_aa: CASSRGLRSGGLWNEQFF; cdr3_nt: TGTGCCAGCAGCCGTGGCCTAAGATCAGGGGGGCTGTGGAATGAGCAGTTCTTC
j_call: TRBJ2-3; d_call: TRBD2; v_call: TRBV6-5; clone_size: -; cdr3_aa: CASSYGAGGNTDTQYF; cdr3_nt: TGTGCCAGCAGTTACGGAGCGGGGGGCAACACAGATACGCAGTATTTT
j_call: TRBJ2-2; d_call: -; v_call: TRBV11-2; clone_size: few; cdr3_aa: CASSFSDTNTGELFF; cdr3_nt: TGTGCCAGCAGCTTTAGCGATACGAACACCGGGGAGCTGTTTTTT
j_call: TRBJ2-7; d_call: -; v_call: TRBV28; clone_size: -; cdr3_aa: CASSLPTPPYEQYF; cdr3_nt: TGTGCCAGCAGTTTACCCACACCTCCCTACGAGCAGTACTTC
j_call: TRBJ1-1; d_call: -; v_call: TRBV6-1; clone_size: once; cdr3_aa: CASRGHSTEAFF; cdr3_nt: TGTGCCAGCAGGGGACACTCCACTGAAGCTTTCTTT
j_call: TRBJ1-6; d_call: -; v_call: TRBV6-5; clone_size: -; cdr3_aa: CASSYQDNSPLHF; cdr3_nt: TGTGCCAGCAGTTACCAGGATAATTCCCCCCTCCACTTT
j_call: TRBJ2-4; d_call: TRBD1; v_call: TRBV19; clone_size: few; cdr3_aa: CASSSNRGEGKNIQYF; cdr3_nt: TGTGCCAGTAGTAGCAACAGGGGTGAGGGGAAGAACATTCAGTACTTC
j_call: TRBJ1-1; d_call: -; v_call: TRBV2; clone_size: -; cdr3_aa: CATRGGPMNTEAFF; cdr3_nt: TGTGCCACCCGGGGTGGACCCATGAACACTGAAGCTTTCTTT
j_call: TRBJ1-4; d_call: -; v_call: TRBV4-1; clone_size: -; cdr3_aa: CASSPGRVLKLFF; cdr3_nt: TGCGCCAGCAGCCCCGGTCGGGTACTCAAACTGTTTTTT
j_call: TRBJ1-5; d_call: -; v_call: TRBV6-1; clone_size: -; cdr3_aa: CASRIDSRPQPQHF; cdr3_nt: TGTGCCAGCAGGATAGACAGCAGACCCCAGCCCCAGCATTTT
j_call: TRBJ1-1; d_call: -; v_call: TRBV2; clone_size: -; cdr3_aa: CASSPNSGTNTEAFF; cdr3_nt: TGTGCCAGCAGTCCTAATTCGGGTACGAACACTGAAGCTTTCTTT
j_call: TRBJ2-7; d_call: TRBD1; v_call: TRBV6-5; clone_size: -; cdr3_aa: CASSPSGTGSHEQYF; cdr3_nt: TGTGCCAGCAGTCCCTCCGGGACAGGTTCCCACGAGCAGTACTTC
j_call: TRBJ2-7; d_call: TRBD2; v_call: TRBV5-4; clone_size: -; cdr3_aa: CASSLRGGRESSYEQYF; cdr3_nt: TGTGCCAGCAGCCTGCGGGGAGGGAGGGAGAGCTCCTACGAGCAGTACTTC
j_call: TRBJ2-2; d_call: TRBD2; v_call: TRBV7-2; clone_size: -; cdr3_aa: CAAELAGGGGELFF; cdr3_nt: TGTGCAGCCGAGCTAGCGGGGGGCGGCGGGGAGCTGTTTTTT
j_call: TRBJ1-2; d_call: TRBD1; v_call: TRBV7-9; clone_size: -; cdr3_aa: CASSLGGQGPPYGYTF; cdr3_nt: TGTGCCAGCAGCTTAGGGGGACAGGGGCCACCTTATGGCTACACCTTC
j_call: TRBJ2-5; d_call: TRBD2; v_call: TRBV7-6; clone_size: -; cdr3_aa: CASSLAGAQETQYF; cdr3_nt: TGTGCCAGCAGCCTAGCGGGGGCCCAAGAGACCCAGTACTTC
j_call: TRBJ2-5; d_call: TRBD1; v_call: TRBV5-1; clone_size: -; cdr3_aa: CASSLTRTGQETQYF; cdr3_nt: TGCGCCAGCAGCTTGACCCGGACAGGGCAAGAGACCCAGTACTTC
j_call: TRBJ2-5; d_call: TRBD2; v_call: TRBV5-1; clone_size: once; cdr3_aa: CASSLGGGNIYQETQYF; cdr3_nt: TGCGCCAGCAGCTTGGGGGGGGGAAATATTTACCAAGAGACCCAGTACTTC
j_call: TRBJ1-1; d_call: -; v_call: TRBV7-8; clone_size: -; cdr3_aa: CASSLAGNTEAFF; cdr3_nt: TGTGCCAGCAGCTTAGCCGGGAACACTGAAGCTTTCTTT
j_call: TRBJ1-5; d_call: -; v_call: TRBV28; clone_size: -; cdr3_aa: CASSFPKTGPSNQPQHF; cdr3_nt: TGTGCCAGCAGTTTCCCCAAGACAGGCCCGAGCAATCAGCCCCAGCATTTT
j_call: TRBJ2-2; d_call: TRBD1; v_call: TRBV6-1; clone_size: -; cdr3_aa: CASSTPRQGTGELFF; cdr3_nt: TGTGCCAGCAGTACCCCTCGACAGGGTACCGGGGAGCTGTTTTTT
j_call: TRBJ1-5; d_call: TRBD1; v_call: TRBV28; clone_size: -; cdr3_aa: CASSPDRGLGQPQHF; cdr3_nt: TGTGCCAGCAGTCCCGACAGGGGGTTAGGTCAGCCCCAGCATTTT